This T cell receptor (beta chain) was profiled in a study of OX40 agonist ivuxolimab in advanced cancers. Study-level background: Ivuxolimab, an antibody acting as an agonist of OX40 (CD134), was used to treat patients.

Looked up from germline, CDR1 is SQVTM and CDR2 is ANQGSEA. The CDR3 consists of 16 residues. V lost 4 bases, J lost 4 bases, and 11 bases stayed unmatched. The protocol was immunoSEQ multiplex PCR, while the TCRdb copy is restricted to in-frame clones and leaves out a portion. The table lists around 58,000 clones, around 93% of them singletons. The V and J genes are TRBV29-1 and TRBJ2-2; 8 positions agree with TRBD2. Here the sequenced sample was CD4+ or CD8+ T cells sorted from blood, taken in a trial of the OX40 agonist ivuxolimab. This clonotype was sampled from an adult with an advanced solid tumor such as melanoma, head and neck, liver or kidney cancer. The CDR3 DNA sequence: TGCAGCGTTGTGTACGGAGCGGGAGAAGTCACCGGGGAGCTGTTTTTT. Amino acids: CSVVYGAGEVTGELFF.